This T cell receptor (beta chain) stems from a study of T cells in Graves' hyperthyroidism and ophthalmopathy. Amplification of TCR beta CDR3 regions used RNA as the template. The HTBI primer set drove a first-round RT-PCR of the TCR CDR3. TCRdb called the multiplex PCR reads again in MiXCR, with one record for every CDR3 protein. This table holds 600,000 to 900,000 distinct CDR3 sequences, around 15% found once. Per the germline V gene, CDR1 is GTSNPN and CDR2 is SVGIG (reference sequence). This CDR3 contains 12 residues. V shed 3 bases and J shed 5 bases, with 5 bases lying between them. Sequencing input: blood. The chain has TRBV30 and TRBJ1-6; D perhaps matches TRBD1 (5 bases). This clonotype originated in a man aged 18 to 35 with Graves' hyperthyroidism. The chain's CDR3 is CAWSRDNSPLHF. In DNA, the CDR3 is TGTGCCTGGAGCAGGGATAATTCACCCCTCCACTTT.